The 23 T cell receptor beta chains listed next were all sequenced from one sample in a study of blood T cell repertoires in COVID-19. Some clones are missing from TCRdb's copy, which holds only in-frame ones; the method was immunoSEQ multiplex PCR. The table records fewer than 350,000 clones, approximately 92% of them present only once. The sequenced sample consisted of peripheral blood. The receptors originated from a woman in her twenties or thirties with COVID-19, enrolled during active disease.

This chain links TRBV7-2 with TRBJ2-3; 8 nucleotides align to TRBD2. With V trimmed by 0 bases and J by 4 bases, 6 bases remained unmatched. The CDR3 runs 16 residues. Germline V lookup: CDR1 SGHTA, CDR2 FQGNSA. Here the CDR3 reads CASSLAGLAGSDTQYF. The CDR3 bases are TGTGCCAGCAGCTTAGCAGGTCTAGCGGGTTCAGATACGCAGTATTTT.

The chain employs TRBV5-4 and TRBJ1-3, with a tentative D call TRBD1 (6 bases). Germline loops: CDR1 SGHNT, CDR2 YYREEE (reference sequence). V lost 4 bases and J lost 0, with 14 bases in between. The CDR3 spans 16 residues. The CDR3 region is CASSRTGISSGNTIYF. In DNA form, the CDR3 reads TGTGCCAGCAGCCGTACAGGGATTAGCTCTGGAAACACCATATATTTT.

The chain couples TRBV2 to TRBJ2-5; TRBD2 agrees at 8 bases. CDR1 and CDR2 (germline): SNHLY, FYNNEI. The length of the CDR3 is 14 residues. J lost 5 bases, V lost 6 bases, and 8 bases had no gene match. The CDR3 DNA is TGTGCCAGCAGCCTGACGCGGGGGGACGAGACCCAGTACTTC. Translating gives CASSLTRGDETQYF.

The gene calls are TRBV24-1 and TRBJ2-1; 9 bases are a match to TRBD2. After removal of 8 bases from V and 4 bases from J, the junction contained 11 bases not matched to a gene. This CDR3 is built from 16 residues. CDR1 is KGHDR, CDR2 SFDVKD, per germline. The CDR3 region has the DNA TGTGCCACCATCGGTGCGGGAGGGCTGGAGTACAATGAGCAGTTCTTC. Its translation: CATIGAGGLEYNEQFF.

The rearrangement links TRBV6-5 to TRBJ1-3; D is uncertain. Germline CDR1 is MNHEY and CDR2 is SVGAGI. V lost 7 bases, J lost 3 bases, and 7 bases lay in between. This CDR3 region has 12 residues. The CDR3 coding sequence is TGTGCCAGCACCCGAGATGGAAACACCATATATTTT. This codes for CASTRDGNTIYF.

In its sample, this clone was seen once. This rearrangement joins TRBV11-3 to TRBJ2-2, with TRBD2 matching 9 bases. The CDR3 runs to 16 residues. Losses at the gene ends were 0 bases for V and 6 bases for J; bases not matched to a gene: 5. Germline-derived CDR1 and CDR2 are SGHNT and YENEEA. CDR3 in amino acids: CASSLDGTSLSGELFF. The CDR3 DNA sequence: TGTGCCAGCAGCTTAGATGGGACTAGCTTGTCCGGGGAGCTGTTTTTT.

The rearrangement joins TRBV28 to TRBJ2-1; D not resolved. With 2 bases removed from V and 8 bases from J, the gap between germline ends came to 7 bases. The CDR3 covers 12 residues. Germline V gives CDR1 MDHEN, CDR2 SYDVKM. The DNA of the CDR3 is TGTGCCAGCAGTTTAATTTCGGATGAGCAGTTCTTC. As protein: CASSLISDEQFF.

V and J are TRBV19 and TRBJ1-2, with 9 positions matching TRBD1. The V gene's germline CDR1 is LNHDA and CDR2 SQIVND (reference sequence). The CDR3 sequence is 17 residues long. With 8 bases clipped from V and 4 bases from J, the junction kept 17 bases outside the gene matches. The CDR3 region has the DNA TGTGCCAGTCTACCGGGCCGGGACAGGGACTCAGGCTATGGCTACACCTTC. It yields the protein CASLPGRDRDSGYGYTF.

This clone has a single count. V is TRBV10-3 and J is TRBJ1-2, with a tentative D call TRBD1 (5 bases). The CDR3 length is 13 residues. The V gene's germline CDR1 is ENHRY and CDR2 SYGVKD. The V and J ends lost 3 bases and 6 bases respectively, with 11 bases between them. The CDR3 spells CAISDGGANGYTF. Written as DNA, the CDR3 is TGTGCCATCAGTGACGGAGGGGCTAATGGCTACACCTTC.

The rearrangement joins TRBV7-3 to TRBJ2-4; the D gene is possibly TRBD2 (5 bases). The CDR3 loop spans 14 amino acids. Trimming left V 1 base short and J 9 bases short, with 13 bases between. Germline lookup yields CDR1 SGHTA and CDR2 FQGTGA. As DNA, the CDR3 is TGTGCCAGCAGCTTAATCGGGATGGAGAGCATTCAGTACTTC. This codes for CASSLIGMESIQYF. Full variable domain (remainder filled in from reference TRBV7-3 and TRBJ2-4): GAGVSQTPSNKVTEKGKYVELRCDPISGHTALYWYRQSLGQGPEFLIYFQGTGAADDSGLPNDRFFAVRPEGSVSTLKIQRTERGDSAVYLCASSLIGMESIQYFGAGTRLSVL.

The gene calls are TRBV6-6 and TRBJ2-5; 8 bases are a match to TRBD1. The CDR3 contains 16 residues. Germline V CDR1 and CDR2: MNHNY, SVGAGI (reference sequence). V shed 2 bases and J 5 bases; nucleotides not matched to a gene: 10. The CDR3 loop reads CASSYPGRGPQETQYF. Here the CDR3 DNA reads TGTGCCAGCAGTTACCCCGGCAGGGGGCCCCAGGAGACCCAGTACTTC.

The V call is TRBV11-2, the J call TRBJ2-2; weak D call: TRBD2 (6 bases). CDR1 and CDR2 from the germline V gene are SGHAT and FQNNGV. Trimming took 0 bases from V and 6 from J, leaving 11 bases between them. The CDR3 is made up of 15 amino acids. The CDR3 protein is CASSLEGGVAGELFF. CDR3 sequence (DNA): TGTGCCAGCAGCTTAGAGGGGGGAGTGGCCGGGGAGCTGTTTTTT.

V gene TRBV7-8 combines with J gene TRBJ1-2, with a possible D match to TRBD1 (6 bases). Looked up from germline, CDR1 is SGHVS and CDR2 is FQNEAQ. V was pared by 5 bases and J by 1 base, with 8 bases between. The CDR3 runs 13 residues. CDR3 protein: CASSKDSNYGYTF. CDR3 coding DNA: TGTGCCAGCAGCAAGGACAGTAACTATGGCTACACCTTC.

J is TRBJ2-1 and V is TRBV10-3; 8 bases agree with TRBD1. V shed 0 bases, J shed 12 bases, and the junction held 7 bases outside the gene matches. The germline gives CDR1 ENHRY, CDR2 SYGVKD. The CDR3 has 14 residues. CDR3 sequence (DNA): TGTGCCATCAGTGAGTCGGACAGGGCTTGGAGGCAGTTCTTC. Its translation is CAISESDRAWRQFF.

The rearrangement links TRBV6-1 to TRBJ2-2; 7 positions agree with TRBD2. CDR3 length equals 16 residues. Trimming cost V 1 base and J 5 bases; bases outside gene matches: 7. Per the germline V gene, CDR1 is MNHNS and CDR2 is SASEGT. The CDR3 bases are TGTGCCAGCAGTGAAGGCCTTGGCGGGAGAACCGGGGAGCTGTTTTTT. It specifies CASSEGLGGRTGELFF.

The DNA of the CDR3 is TGTGCCTGGAGCCTCATACTAGCTGGCGAGCAGTTCTTC. This codes for CAWSLILAGEQFF. This chain joins TRBV30 and TRBJ2-1, with D tentatively TRBD2 (6 bases). The germline V gene has CDR1 GTSNPN and CDR2 SVGIG (reference sequence). V lost 3 bases and J 10 bases, leaving 16 bases between the germline ends. The CDR3 is made up of 13 amino acids.

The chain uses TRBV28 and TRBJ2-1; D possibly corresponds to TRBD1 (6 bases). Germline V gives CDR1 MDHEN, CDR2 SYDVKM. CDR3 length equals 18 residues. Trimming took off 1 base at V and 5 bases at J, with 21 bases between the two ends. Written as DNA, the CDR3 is TGTGCCAGCAGTTTATTGAGAACAGGGAGCCCCCTCCACAATGAGCAGTTCTTC. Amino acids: CASSLLRTGSPLHNEQFF.

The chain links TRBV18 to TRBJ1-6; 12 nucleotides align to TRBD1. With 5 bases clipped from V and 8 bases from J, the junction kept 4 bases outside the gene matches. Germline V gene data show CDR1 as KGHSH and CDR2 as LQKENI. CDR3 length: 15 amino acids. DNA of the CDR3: TGTGCCAGCTCAAGGGGGACAGGGGGCGATTCACCCCTCCACTTT. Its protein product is CASSRGTGGDSPLHF.

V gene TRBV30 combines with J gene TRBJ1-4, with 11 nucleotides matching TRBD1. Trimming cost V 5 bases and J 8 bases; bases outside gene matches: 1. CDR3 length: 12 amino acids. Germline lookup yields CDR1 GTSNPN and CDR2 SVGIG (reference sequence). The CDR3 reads CAWGTGGEKLFF. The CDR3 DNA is TGTGCCTGGGGGACAGGGGGAGAAAAACTGTTTTTT. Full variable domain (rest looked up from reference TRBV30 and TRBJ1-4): SQTIHQWPATLVQPVGSPLSLECTVEGTSNPNLYWYRQAAGRGLQLLFYSVGIGQISSEVPQNLSASRPQDRQFILSSKKLLLSDSGFYLCAWGTGGEKLFFGSGTQLSVL.

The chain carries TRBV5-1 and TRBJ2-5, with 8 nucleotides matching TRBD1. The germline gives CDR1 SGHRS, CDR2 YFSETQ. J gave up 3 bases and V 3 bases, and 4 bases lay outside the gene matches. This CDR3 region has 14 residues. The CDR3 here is CASSWGQVEETQYF. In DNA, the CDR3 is TGCGCCAGCAGCTGGGGACAGGTGGAAGAGACCCAGTACTTC.

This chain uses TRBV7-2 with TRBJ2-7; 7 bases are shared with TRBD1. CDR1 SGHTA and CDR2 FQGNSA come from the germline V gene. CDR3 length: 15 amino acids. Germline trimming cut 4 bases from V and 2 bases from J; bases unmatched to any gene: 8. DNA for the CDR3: TGTGCCAGCAGCTCACAACCCGGGACAGCCTACGAGCAGTACTTC. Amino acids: CASSSQPGTAYEQYF.

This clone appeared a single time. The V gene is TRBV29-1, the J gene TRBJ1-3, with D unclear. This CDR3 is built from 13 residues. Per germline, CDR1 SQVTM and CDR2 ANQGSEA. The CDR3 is CAALTYSGNTIYF. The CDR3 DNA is TGCGCGGCCCTCACCTACTCTGGAAACACCATATATTTT.

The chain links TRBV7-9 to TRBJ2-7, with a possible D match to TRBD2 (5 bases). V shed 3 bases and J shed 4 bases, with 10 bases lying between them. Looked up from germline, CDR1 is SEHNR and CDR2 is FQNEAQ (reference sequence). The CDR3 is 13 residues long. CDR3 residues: CASSLGVSYEQYF. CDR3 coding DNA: TGTGCCAGCAGCTTGGGAGTATCGTACGAGCAGTACTTC.